Listed below are T cell receptor beta chains from one sample, sequenced in a study of cytomegalovirus exposure and HLA in healthy donors. Assay: immunoSEQ multiplex PCR; the TCRdb copy retains only in-frame clones and omits some. The table has 190,000 or so clones, 80% to 90% seen once; the top ten hold around an eighth. Source material: PBMCs. The source is a woman aged 25-40 years in good health and CMV-seropositive. Both conserved end residues are part of each CDR3. A D gene is named only where the DNA matches it firmly. Clone size is not always given. Where it is, it says once, few, many or a class for expanded clones.

>TRBJ2-2|once|-|TRBV28
CASSRRAGGTGELFF
TGTGCCAGCAGTCGGCGGGCAGGGGGGACCGGGGAGCTGTTTTTT
>TRBJ1-2|-|TRBD1|TRBV19
CASSEQGALIYGYTF
TGTGCCAGTAGTGAACAGGGGGCGCTGATCTATGGCTACACCTTC
>TRBJ2-3|once|-|TRBV7-9
CASSLATVGTDTQYF
TGTGCCAGCAGCTTAGCGACAGTTGGCACAGATACGCAGTATTTT
>TRBJ1-1|-|-|TRBV7-2
CASSWGGPNTEAFF
TGTGCCAGCAGCTGGGGGGGACCGAACACTGAAGCTTTCTTT
>TRBJ2-7|once|-|TRBV5-1
CASSLLASYEQYF
TGCGCCAGCAGCTTGCTGGCTTCCTACGAGCAGTACTTC
>TRBJ2-7|-|-|TRBV6-6
CASSNTRNSYEQYF
TGTGCCAGCAGCAACACTAGAAACTCCTACGAGCAGTACTTC
>TRBJ1-2|few|-|TRBV4-1
CASSQVGLDNYGYTF
TGCGCCAGCAGCCAGGTGGGACTTGATAACTATGGCTACACCTTC
>TRBJ2-2|-|-|TRBV6-5
CASSYGVGRIPGELFF
TGTGCCAGCAGTTACGGGGTCGGGAGAATACCCGGGGAGCTGTTTTTT
>TRBJ2-2|-|TRBD2|TRBV27
CASSGLAGVRTGELFF
TGTGCCAGCAGTGGACTAGCGGGAGTCCGAACCGGGGAGCTGTTTTTT
>TRBJ1-5|-|-|TRBV4-2
CASSQDLRGASQPQHF
TGTGCCAGCAGCCAAGATTTACGGGGGGCTAGTCAGCCCCAGCATTTT
>TRBJ2-6|-|-|TRBV11-3
CASSLVVPGAGANVLTF
TGTGCCAGCAGCTTAGTCGTCCCAGGGGCTGGGGCCAACGTCCTGACTTTC
>TRBJ1-1|-|-|TRBV5-6
CASSLAHTMNTEAFF
TGTGCCAGCAGCTTGGCCCATACAATGAACACTGAAGCTTTCTTT
>TRBJ2-5|-|-|TRBV28
CASSFNSRQYF
TGTGCCAGCAGTTTTAACTCCCGCCAGTACTTC
>TRBJ1-3|once|-|TRBV7-9
CASSLRGSSGNTIYF
TGTGCCAGCAGCTTACGGGGGAGCTCTGGAAACACCATATATTTT
>TRBJ2-1|-|-|TRBV5-1
CASTQAGLSNEQFF
TGCGCCAGCACCCAAGCGGGCCTCTCCAATGAGCAGTTCTTC
>TRBJ1-2|-|TRBD1|TRBV30
CAWSATGGGYTF
TGTGCCTGGAGTGCTACAGGGGGTGGCTACACCTTC
>TRBJ2-3|few|-|TRBV4-2
CASSNGAGSTDTQYF
TGTGCCAGCAGCAATGGGGCGGGATCCACAGATACGCAGTATTTT
>TRBJ2-1|-|TRBD1|TRBV10-3
CAISESLGPAGGQFF
TGTGCCATCAGTGAGTCTTTGGGGCCAGCAGGGGGGCAGTTCTTC
>TRBJ2-5|-|-|TRBV6-1
CASRLTIQETQYF
TGTGCCAGCAGGCTGACTATCCAAGAGACCCAGTACTTC
>TRBJ1-1|-|-|TRBV7-9
CASSPSRYGNTEAFF
TGTGCCAGCAGCCCATCGCGGTATGGGAACACTGAAGCTTTCTTT
>TRBJ2-1|-|TRBD2|TRBV4-2
CASSPSTSRESYNEQFF
TGTGCCAGCAGCCCCTCGACTAGCCGTGAATCCTACAATGAGCAGTTCTTC
>TRBJ1-5|-|TRBD1|TRBV5-8
CASSLEGQPNQPQHF
TGTGCCAGCAGCTTGGAGGGACAGCCGAATCAGCCCCAGCATTTT
>TRBJ2-4|-|-|TRBV27
CASSLAGIRNIQYF
TGTGCCAGCAGTTTAGCGGGGATCAGGAACATTCAGTACTTC
>TRBJ1-1|-|-|TRBV6-5
CASSYSLASLQDEAFF
TGTGCCAGCAGTTACTCTCTTGCGTCGTTACAGGATGAAGCTTTCTTT
>TRBJ2-5|-|TRBD2|TRBV27
CASSLITSGSSRETQYF
TGTGCCAGCAGTTTAATTACTAGCGGGAGTTCACGGGAGACCCAGTACTTC
>TRBJ2-2|-|-|TRBV2
CASSGSRDTGELFF
TGTGCCAGCAGTGGATCACGGGATACCGGGGAGCTGTTTTTT
>TRBJ1-1|-|-|TRBV9
CASSVEPSIDTEAFF
TGTGCCAGCAGCGTAGAACCCAGTATTGATACTGAAGCTTTCTTT
>TRBJ2-7|-|TRBD2|TRBV27
CASSFGSGKTYEQYF
TGTGCCAGCAGTTTCGGGAGCGGGAAGACCTACGAGCAGTACTTC
>TRBJ1-2|-|-|TRBV2
CASSDQVNYGYTF
TGTGCCAGCAGTGACCAGGTCAACTATGGCTACACCTTC
>TRBJ2-6|-|-|TRBV4-1
CASSQVSAGSGANVLTF
TGCGCCAGCAGCCAAGTCTCCGCGGGCTCTGGGGCCAACGTCCTGACTTTC
>TRBJ1-1|-|TRBD1|TRBV11-1
CASSSGQYPAEAFF
TGTGCCAGCAGCTCGGGACAGTACCCTGCTGAAGCTTTCTTT
>TRBJ2-1|-|-|TRBV5-1
CASSLKQAKGDEQFF
TGCGCCAGCAGCTTGAAACAAGCGAAGGGGGATGAGCAGTTCTTC
>TRBJ2-7|-|TRBD1|TRBV28
CASGQEIYEQYF
TGTGCCAGCGGACAGGAAATTTACGAGCAGTACTTC
>TRBJ2-1|-|-|TRBV10-3
CAISERGASLSNEQFF
TGTGCCATCAGTGAGCGGGGGGCTAGCCTTTCTAATGAGCAGTTCTTC
>TRBJ2-1|-|TRBD1|TRBV7-9
CASSPQGTIEQFF
TGTGCCAGCAGCCCACAGGGGACCATTGAGCAGTTCTTC
>TRBJ2-1|-|TRBD2|TRBV6-5
CASSKRLAGPNEQFF
TGTGCCAGCAGTAAAAGACTAGCGGGACCTAATGAGCAGTTCTTC
>TRBJ2-6|-|TRBD1|TRBV6-1
CASSETGRANVLTF
TGTGCCAGCAGTGAGACAGGGCGGGCCAACGTCCTGACTTTC
>TRBJ1-2|-|TRBD1|TRBV6-5
CASSRTGGGGYTF
TGTGCCAGCAGCCGAACAGGGGGGGGTGGCTACACCTTC
>TRBJ2-7|-|-|TRBV11-2
CASSLGRARGGEQYF
TGTGCCAGCAGCTTAGGACGCGCCAGGGGAGGGGAGCAGTACTTC
>TRBJ1-1|-|-|TRBV25-1
CASSAGSTEAFF
TGTGCCAGCAGTGCCGGGAGCACTGAAGCTTTCTTT
>TRBJ2-1|-|TRBD1|TRBV27
CASSPGTGMGEQFF
TGTGCCAGCAGTCCCGGGACAGGGATGGGTGAGCAGTTCTTC
>TRBJ1-1|-|TRBD1|TRBV27
CASSQQGTPNTEAFF
TGTGCCAGCAGTCAACAGGGGACACCGAACACTGAAGCTTTCTTT
>TRBJ2-1|-|-|TRBV10-3
CAIRGEVHNEQFF
TGTGCCATCAGAGGGGAAGTCCACAATGAGCAGTTCTTC
>TRBJ1-2|-|TRBD1|TRBV9
CASSVTPTGEGYGYTF
TGTGCCAGCAGCGTGACCCCGACAGGGGAGGGCTATGGCTACACCTTC
>TRBJ2-1|-|-|TRBV28
CASGGLAEPYNEQFF
TGTGCCAGCGGGGGGCTAGCGGAACCCTACAATGAGCAGTTCTTC
>TRBJ2-2|-|-|TRBV25-1
CASRLKAGGELFF
TGTGCCAGCAGGTTGAAGGCGGGGGGGGAGCTGTTTTTT
>TRBJ2-3|-|-|TRBV2
CASAALPSTDTQYF
TGTGCCAGCGCGGCTTTGCCTAGCACAGATACGCAGTATTTT
>TRBJ1-1|-|-|TRBV2
CASTKPIQVLHTEAFF
TGTGCCAGCACCAAACCGATACAGGTTTTGCACACTGAAGCTTTCTTT
>TRBJ2-2|-|-|TRBV27
CASRRGAGVNTGELFF
TGTGCCAGCAGACGGGGGGCAGGGGTGAACACCGGGGAGCTGTTTTTT
>TRBJ1-1|-|-|TRBV5-4
CASSLQGSRAEAFF
TGTGCCAGCAGCTTGCAGGGGAGTAGGGCTGAAGCTTTCTTT
>TRBJ1-4|-|TRBD1|TRBV5-1
CASSSGQGREKLFF
TGCGCCAGCAGCTCGGGACAGGGTCGGGAAAAACTGTTTTTT